This entry features one T cell receptor (beta chain) sequence. The antigen is unknown. The PCR contained 60 Vbeta and 13 Jbeta primers. The method was immunoSEQ multiplex PCR; TCRdb's version includes in-frame clones alone and lacks a portion of them. In the table there are fewer than 150,000 clones, approximately 75% of which are singletons. CDR1 is MNHNS, CDR2 SASEGT, per germline. The J segment lost 5 bases and the V segment lost 8 bases, leaving 5 bases of the junction unmatched. CDR3 length: 14 amino acids. The data are from a study of cytomegalovirus exposure and HLA in healthy donors. Study results and limitations: Owing to their indistinguishability, certain V segments, notably TRBV6-2 and TRBV6-3, were excluded.

V gene TRBV6-1 combines with J gene TRBJ1-6, with TRBD1 matching 8 bases. This TCR was sampled from a man aged 45-65 years in good health and CMV-seropositive. Input material: PBMCs. The CDR3 DNA sequence: TGTGCCAGCTTTGACAGGGGAAATAATTCACCCCTCCACTTT. This sequence encodes CASFDRGNNSPLHF.